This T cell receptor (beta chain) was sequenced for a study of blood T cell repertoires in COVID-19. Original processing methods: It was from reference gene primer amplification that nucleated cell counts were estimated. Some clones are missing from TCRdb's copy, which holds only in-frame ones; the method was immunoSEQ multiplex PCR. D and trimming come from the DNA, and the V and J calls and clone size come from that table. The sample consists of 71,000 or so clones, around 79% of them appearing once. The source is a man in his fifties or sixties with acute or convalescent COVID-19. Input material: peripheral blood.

The CDR3 DNA reads TGCAGCGTTGAGCGGGACAGCGGGGGGACCCAGTACTTC. It yields the protein CSVERDSGGTQYF. The V and J genes are TRBV29-1 and TRBJ2-5; possible D gene TRBD2, 8 bases. The ends were cut back, 3 bases at V and 7 bases at J, with 15 bases in the middle. Germline loops: CDR1 SQVTM, CDR2 ANQGSEA. The CDR3 consists of 13 residues.